One sample yielded the 7 T cell receptor beta chains listed below, sequenced in a study of cytomegalovirus exposure and HLA in healthy donors. The PCR used 60 Vbeta and 13 Jbeta primers. Sequenced by immunoSEQ multiplex PCR; TCRdb stores in-frame clones only, minus some. This specimen shows 20,000 to 25,000 clones; the ten leading clones hold 17%. Sample: PBMCs. The receptors shown here come from a male donor in good health and CMV-seropositive.

The J gene is TRBJ1-3, the V gene TRBV5-1; D is ambiguous. The CDR3 totals 15 residues. Germline V gene sequence: CDR1 SGHRS, CDR2 YFSETQ. The V gene lost 4 bases and the J gene lost 1 base, with 12 bases spanning the gap. CDR3 amino acids: CASSPTGNSGNTIYF. In nucleotides, the CDR3 is TGCGCCAGCAGCCCGACGGGGAATTCTGGAAACACCATATATTTT.

The V call is TRBV4-1, the J call TRBJ2-3, with 7 nucleotides matching TRBD2. Germline CDR1 is MGHRA and CDR2 is YSYEKL. The CDR3 length is 15 residues. Trimming cost V 0 bases and J 4 bases; bases outside gene matches: 4. The CDR3 spells CASSQEGRVADTQYF. As DNA, the CDR3 is TGCGCCAGCAGCCAAGAGGGGAGGGTGGCAGATACGCAGTATTTT.

The V gene is TRBV6-1, the J gene TRBJ1-1; D remains ambiguous. V lost 6 bases and J 5 bases, leaving 13 bases between the germline ends. The CDR3 is 13 amino acids. Per the germline V gene, CDR1 is MNHNS and CDR2 is SASEGT. The CDR3 nucleotides read TGTGCCAGCAGAACAGTGGGTGAAACTGAAGCTTTCTTT. It yields the protein CASRTVGETEAFF.

This chain links TRBV30 with TRBJ1-5; 10 nucleotides match TRBD1. Germline trimming cut 2 bases from V and 10 bases from J; bases unmatched to any gene: 8. The CDR3 contains 14 residues. Germline-derived CDR1 and CDR2 are GTSNPN and SVGIG (reference sequence). CDR3 protein: CAWSTRQGAHPQHF. CDR3 DNA sequence: TGTGCCTGGAGTACCCGACAGGGGGCCCATCCCCAGCATTTT.

The gene calls are TRBV30 and TRBJ2-1, with D possibly being TRBD1 (6 bases). Between the trimmed V and J ends, which lost 1 base and 2 bases, there was a span of 15 bases. The CDR3 has 16 residues. Per germline, CDR1 GTSNPN and CDR2 SVGIG (reference sequence). CDR3 coding DNA: TGTGCCTGGAGTGGTTGGGGACACGGAACCTACAATGAGCAGTTCTTC. Translated: CAWSGWGHGTYNEQFF. The whole variable domain, filled in from reference TRBV30 and TRBJ2-1, reads SQTIHQWPATLVQPVGSPLSLECTVEGTSNPNLYWYRQAAGRGLQLLFYSVGIGQISSEVPQNLSASRPQDRQFILSSKKLLLSDSGFYLCAWSGWGHGTYNEQFFGPGTRLTVL.

The chain employs TRBV4-1 and TRBJ1-2; 7 nucleotides align to TRBD1. This CDR3 spans 15 amino acids. From germline, CDR1 is MGHRA and CDR2 YSYEKL. J gave up 3 bases and V 3 bases, and 7 bases lay outside the gene matches. CDR3 in amino acids: CASSQTGTDHYGYTF. Here the CDR3 DNA reads TGCGCCAGCAGCCAGACCGGGACAGATCACTATGGCTACACCTTC.

V is TRBV27 and J is TRBJ2-2; D remains ambiguous. Germline V gene sequence: CDR1 MNHEY, CDR2 SMNVEV (reference sequence). The CDR3 sequence is 14 residues long. The V and J ends lost 3 bases and 1 base respectively, with 6 bases between them. In DNA, the CDR3 is TGTGCCAGCAGTTTCTCTAGGAACACCGGGGAGCTGTTTTTT. Amino acid sequence: CASSFSRNTGELFF.